This record covers a single T cell receptor (beta chain). Its antigen is unidentified. This sample stems from a study of cytotoxic CD8 clonotypes in ibrutinib-treated CLL. TCRdb keeps only in-frame clones here, not all; method: immunoSEQ multiplex PCR. The table records roughly 63,000 clones, 45% to 65% of them present only once. Study-wide results and caveats: Baseline levels of clonality went above those of age-matched healthy donors and moved with circulating CD8+ T-cell counts.

Germline lookup yields CDR1 MDHEN and CDR2 SYDVKM. This CDR3 region has 15 residues. V lost 1 base and J lost 3, with 13 bases in between. The origin of this receptor is a human donor with chronic lymphocytic leukemia. The chain carries TRBV28 and TRBJ2-7; a weak D match, TRBD2 (7 bases). The starting material was PBMCs, obtained after 12 months of ibrutinib treatment. The CDR3: CASSLSQGGVYEQYV. For the CDR3, the DNA is TGTGCCAGCAGTTTATCTCAAGGGGGGGTCTACGAGCAGTACGTC.